One and the same sample provided the 21 T cell receptor beta chains below, sequenced in a study of T cells expressing NK-cell markers. TCRdb reprocessed the 5' RACE reads and stores each CDR3 protein as one record, lacking DNA. This table holds roughly 380,000 distinct CDR3 sequences. Specimen: blood T cells: a sorted CD56 or NKG2C T cell subset, CD4+ or CD8+ T cells, or bulk PBMC T cells (not recorded which). The receptors were sampled from a man aged 18 to 70 in good health.

The rearrangement joins TRBV7-9 to TRBJ2-5; the D call from TCRdb, TRBD2, cannot be confirmed without DNA. The CDR3 consists of 16 residues. Germline-derived CDR1 and CDR2 are SEHNR and FQNEAQ (reference sequence). The CDR3 spells CASSFGLAGGVETQYF.

The CDR3 is CSASWTGGNQPQHF. The chain is built from TRBV20-1 and TRBJ1-5; TCRdb names TRBD1, which stays unverified in the absence of DNA. From germline, CDR1 is DFQATT and CDR2 SNEGSKA (reference sequence). CDR3 length equals 14 residues.

The chain has TRBV9 and TRBJ2-1; TCRdb picks TRBD1, but there is no DNA to check that call. The CDR3 has 14 residues. Germline V lookup: CDR1 SGDLS, CDR2 YYNGEE. The CDR3 is CASSGQGADNEQFF.

The chain has TRBV12-3 or TRBV12-4 and TRBJ2-4; TCRdb lists TRBD1, though no DNA is available to test this call. This CDR3 contains 19 residues. The CDR3 region is CASSPPARGIPIAKNIQYF.

V is TRBV28 and J is TRBJ2-1; TCRdb indicates TRBD2, and absent DNA this call remains unverified. The length of the CDR3 is 15 residues. The germline gives CDR1 MDHEN, CDR2 SYDVKM. Here the CDR3 reads CASSPRGTSSNEQFF.

The V gene is TRBV11-2, the J gene TRBJ2-5; TCRdb indicates TRBD2, and absent DNA this call remains unverified. Looked up from germline, CDR1 is SGHAT and CDR2 is FQNNGV. The CDR3 totals 18 residues. This CDR3 reads CASSLEGPGTRGRETQYF.

The chain joins TRBV7-9 to TRBJ2-1. In germline, CDR1 is SEHNR, CDR2 FQNEAQ (reference sequence). The CDR3 consists of 12 residues. CDR3 sequence: CATQPFTNEQFF.

The chain is built from TRBV5-1 and TRBJ1-1. The germline V gene has CDR1 SGHRS and CDR2 YFSETQ. This CDR3 is built from 13 residues. CDR3 loop: CASSSDRLGEAFF.

This chain joins TRBV11-2 and TRBJ2-5; the TRBD2 assignment by TCRdb is unverifiable without DNA. The CDR3 consists of 13 residues. The germline V gene has CDR1 SGHAT and CDR2 FQNNGV. The chain's CDR3 is CASAGGGQETQYF.

The chain recombines TRBV28 with TRBJ1-4; the D gene TCRdb calls, TRBD1, cannot be checked with no DNA. Germline assignment: CDR1 MDHEN and CDR2 SYDVKM. The length of the CDR3 is 14 residues. CDR3 loop: CASSLLSGQGKLFF.

The chain links TRBV20-1 to TRBJ1-1; TCRdb lists TRBD1, though no DNA is available to test this call. The CDR3 is made up of 14 amino acids. The germline V gene has CDR1 DFQATT and CDR2 SNEGSKA (reference sequence). CDR3 loop: CSAITGGLNTEAFF.

The chain employs TRBV11-2 and TRBJ1-2; absent DNA, TCRdb's TRBD1 call cannot be checked. The CDR3 length is 11 residues. Germline CDR1 reads SGHAT; CDR2 reads FQNNGV. The CDR3 spells CASSLYRGYTF.

The chain carries TRBV6-1 and TRBJ1-1; TCRdb's D call, TRBD1, is unchecked because there is no DNA. The CDR3 loop spans 14 amino acids. From germline, CDR1 is MNHNS and CDR2 SASEGT. The CDR3: CASSIDRMNTEAFF.

The chain uses TRBV10-3 and TRBJ2-3; TCRdb's D call of TRBD2 is untestable without DNA. Germline loops: CDR1 ENHRY, CDR2 SYGVKD. CDR3 length equals 19 residues. CDR3 protein: CAISDPGTSGGFRTDTQYF.

The CDR3 loop is CASTNLVSGYTF. The chain recombines TRBV5-1 with TRBJ1-2. CDR1 and CDR2 (germline): SGHRS, YFSETQ. This CDR3 has 12 amino acids.

The V and J genes are TRBV7-2 and TRBJ2-4; checking the TCRdb D call of TRBD1 is not possible without DNA. CDR1 SGHTA and CDR2 FQGNSA come from the germline V gene. There are 13 residues in the CDR3. The CDR3 loop is CASSLGQLNIQYF.

The V gene is TRBV28, the J gene TRBJ1-6; TCRdb calls TRBD1, which cannot be checked without DNA. Germline V gene data show CDR1 as MDHEN and CDR2 as SYDVKM. CDR3 length equals 14 residues. The CDR3 reads CASRGDRVGSPLHF.

The genes are TRBV19 and TRBJ2-1; TCRdb picks TRBD2, but there is no DNA to check that call. The CDR3 covers 16 residues. Germline V CDR1 and CDR2: LNHDA, SQIVND (reference sequence). This CDR3 reads CASSPRTSGDYNEQFF.

This rearrangement joins TRBV5-1 to TRBJ2-1; TCRdb's D call of TRBD1 is untestable without DNA. This CDR3 has 17 residues. The V gene's germline CDR1 is SGHRS and CDR2 YFSETQ. The CDR3 loop is CASSLGLNTGGLEEQFF.

The J gene is TRBJ1-1, the V gene TRBV12-3 or TRBV12-4. This CDR3 has 12 residues. CDR3 loop: CASSELGTEAFF.

The chain employs TRBV15 and TRBJ1-4; TCRdb lists TRBD1, though no DNA is available to test this call. CDR1 and CDR2 (germline): LNHNV, YYDKDF (reference sequence). CDR3 size: 17 residues. CDR3 residues: CATSRAYRAGYDEKLFF.